The sequence of this T cell receptor beta chain was determined in a study of tumor T cells in aggressive B-cell lymphoma. Measured with immunoSEQ multiplex PCR; TCRdb has only the in-frame clones, and not every one. Among 790 or so clones, approximately 90% were seen once, and the ten largest hold approximately 5%. The CDR3 runs 13 residues. Germline V gene data show CDR1 as MDHEN and CDR2 as SYDVKM. Trimming left V 6 bases short and J 1 base short, with 9 bases between. Sequenced: tumor tissue. The source of this sequence is an adult with diffuse large B cell lymphoma. The V and J genes are TRBV28 and TRBJ1-2; D is unclear. CDR3 DNA: TGTGCCAGCAGGTACAGCCGTAACTATGGCTACACCTTC. Residues: CASRYSRNYGYTF.